This entry concerns a single T cell receptor beta chain. What this receptor recognizes is not known. No base quality information exists; no much larger clone differs at one position. The entry originates in a study of immune evolution from preneoplasia to lung adenocarcinoma (dated by TCRdb to the early 2020s). Regarding the study in general: The study used immune gene expression, TCR sequencing and multiplex immunofluorescence to profile the immune contexture of lung adenocarcinoma precursors and invasive adenocarcinoma. The immune data were integrated with whole exome sequencing and methylation data obtained from the same cohort of nodules. A total of some 51 patients with pulmonary nodules who underwent surgical resection were included in the overall cohort. Resected precursor lesions (AAH, AIS, MIA) and invasive adenocarcinomas were compared with paired morphologically normal lung tissue. The study reported that roughly 110 samples were used for TCR sequencing. The TCR sequencing data were obtained from around 46 patients. Sample size was determined by specimen availability and not by a prior power calculation. POLYSOLVER was used to infer class I HLA alleles from exome data, and LOHHLA was used to detect allele-specific HLA loss.

Results and caveats for the whole study, not just this receptor: Normal lung had the highest top T cell clone frequencies, and these frequencies appeared to fall progressively from AAH through AIS, MIA and invasive adenocarcinoma. Clonality was highest in normal lung, while later-stage lesions appeared to have lower clonality but higher T cell density and diversity. Because all patients were from Japan and China, applicability to Western populations was uncertain. The findings reflected association rather than direct causation, and larger cohorts with long-term follow-up and longitudinal biopsies were considered necessary.

TCR beta CDR3 regions were sequenced from DNA using the immunoSEQ hsTCRbeta Kit. Processing in the source paper ran as follows. TCR sequencing data were analysed with the ImmunoSEQ Analyzer. T cell clonality was defined as 1 minus Pielou's evenness computed on productive rearrangements. T cell diversity was measured with the inverse Simpson index on productive templates. T cell density was defined as TCR beta template counts normalized to usable DNA, with usable DNA estimated by amplifying and sequencing housekeeping genes. Two-sided Kruskal-Wallis tests were used to compare TCR metrics across histologic stages. As stored in TCRdb, this immuneACCESS dataset retains in-frame rearrangements with V and J assigned. A fraction of the clones does not appear; measured against another copy, unresolved V genes explain less than half of the discrepancy, and the remainder lacks a known reason. D and trimming come from the DNA, and the V and J calls and clone size come from that table. The sample table contains about 6,600 clones; only one count was recorded for roughly 79% of them. The ten largest clones take up roughly 9.8% of the sample.

According to the germline V gene, CDR1 reads SGHRS and CDR2 reads YFSETQ. The V end gives up 0 bases and the J end 7 bases, leaving 5 bases in the junction not matched to a gene. The CDR3 contains 15 residues, cysteine and phenylalanine counted. This entry keeps only the CDR3 DNA: 45 bases, framed from base 1. Patients underwent resection in Japan or China between about 2014 and 2017. Two lung cancer pathologists independently confirmed the histologic diagnosis of each case on H&E slides. FFPE tissue was used for DNA isolation with the AllPrep DNA/RNA FFPE Kit. The sequencing input was FFPE adjacent normal lung tissue. This receptor was obtained from a donor of 70 years or more with lung adenocarcinoma. The sequence joins TRBV5-1 to TRBJ2-3; TRBD2 aligns with 10 central bases. The nucleotides read TGCGCCAGCAGCTTGGGAGGGACTAGCGAGTATACGCAGTATTTT. This yields the protein CASSLGGTSEYTQYF.